Sequencing of this TCR beta chain was carried out in a study of cytomegalovirus exposure and HLA in healthy donors. Study results and limitations: A later analysis linked a missense DCLRE1C variant to TCR beta V- and J-gene trimming.

Regarding this clone: The antigen is not known.

The trim removed 2 bases at V and 4 bases at J, leaving 7 bases unmatched. Germline CDR1 reads MGHRA; CDR2 reads YSYEKL. The CDR3 is 15 amino acids. Primers: 60 Vbeta forward and 13 Jbeta reverse. Per the study methods: Among the unique TCR beta chains that a later analysis counted, about 86 million in all, 10 million to 14 million were shared. The protocol was immunoSEQ multiplex PCR, while the TCRdb copy is restricted to in-frame clones and leaves out a portion. That table supplies the V and J calls and clone size; D and trimming were determined from the DNA. In the table there are about 160,000 clones, roughly 85% of which are singletons.

The source of this sequence is a man in his forties in good health and CMV-seronegative. Sequenced input: PBMCs. This chain connects TRBV4-1 to TRBJ2-7, with TRBD2 matching over 8 bases. The CDR3 region is CASSQIAGSAYEQYF. In DNA form, the CDR3 reads TGCGCCAGCAGCCAAATAGCGGGGAGCGCTTACGAGCAGTACTTC.